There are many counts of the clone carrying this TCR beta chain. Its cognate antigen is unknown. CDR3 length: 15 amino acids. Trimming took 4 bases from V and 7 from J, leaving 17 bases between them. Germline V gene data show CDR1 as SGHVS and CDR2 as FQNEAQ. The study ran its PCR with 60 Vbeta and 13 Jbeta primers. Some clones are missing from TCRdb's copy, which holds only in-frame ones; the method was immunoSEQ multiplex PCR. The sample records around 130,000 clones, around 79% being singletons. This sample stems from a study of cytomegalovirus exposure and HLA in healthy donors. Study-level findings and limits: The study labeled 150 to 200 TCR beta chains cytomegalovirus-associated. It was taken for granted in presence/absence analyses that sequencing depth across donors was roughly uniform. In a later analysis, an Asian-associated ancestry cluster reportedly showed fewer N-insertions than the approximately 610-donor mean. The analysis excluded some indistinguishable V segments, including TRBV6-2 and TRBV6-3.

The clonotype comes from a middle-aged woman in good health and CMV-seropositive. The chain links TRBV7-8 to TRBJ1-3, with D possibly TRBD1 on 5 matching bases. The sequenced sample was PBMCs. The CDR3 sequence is CASSSKIGTSNTIYF. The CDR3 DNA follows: TGTGCCAGCAGCTCGAAAATCGGGACTTCGAACACCATATATTTT.